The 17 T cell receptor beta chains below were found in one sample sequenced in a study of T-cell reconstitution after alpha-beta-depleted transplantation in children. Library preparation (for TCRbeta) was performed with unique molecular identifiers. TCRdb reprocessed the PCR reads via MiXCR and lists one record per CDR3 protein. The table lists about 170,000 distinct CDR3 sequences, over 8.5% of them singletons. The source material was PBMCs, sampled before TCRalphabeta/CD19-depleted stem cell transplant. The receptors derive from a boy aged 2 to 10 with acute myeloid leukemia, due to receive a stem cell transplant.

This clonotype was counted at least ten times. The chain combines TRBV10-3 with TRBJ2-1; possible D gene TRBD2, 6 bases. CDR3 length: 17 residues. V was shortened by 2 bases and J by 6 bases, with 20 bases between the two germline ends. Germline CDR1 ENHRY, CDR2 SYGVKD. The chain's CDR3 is CAISEPALDGSINEQFF. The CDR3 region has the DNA TGTGCCATCAGTGAGCCCGCGTTGGACGGGAGTATCAATGAGCAGTTCTTC.

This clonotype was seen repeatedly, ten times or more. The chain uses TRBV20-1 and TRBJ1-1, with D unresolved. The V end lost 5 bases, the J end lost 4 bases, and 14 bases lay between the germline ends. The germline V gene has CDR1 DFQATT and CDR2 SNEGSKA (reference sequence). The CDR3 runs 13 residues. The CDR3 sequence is CSAEGYPGTEAFF. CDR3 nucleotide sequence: TGCAGTGCTGAGGGCTACCCGGGCACTGAAGCTTTCTTT.

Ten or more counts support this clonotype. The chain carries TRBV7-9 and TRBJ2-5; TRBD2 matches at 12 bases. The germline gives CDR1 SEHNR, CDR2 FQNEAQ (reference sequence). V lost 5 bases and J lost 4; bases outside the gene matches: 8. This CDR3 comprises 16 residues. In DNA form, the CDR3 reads TGTGCCAGCAGCCTGGACTTGACTAGCGGGAGAGAGACCCAGTACTTC. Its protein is CASSLDLTSGRETQYF.

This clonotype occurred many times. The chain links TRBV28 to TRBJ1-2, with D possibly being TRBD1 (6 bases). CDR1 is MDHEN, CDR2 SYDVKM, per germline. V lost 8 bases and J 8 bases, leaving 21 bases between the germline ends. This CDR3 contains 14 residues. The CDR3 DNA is TGTGCCAGCTTGAATTACCGGACAGTCGAAGGCTACACCTTC. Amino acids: CASLNYRTVEGYTF.

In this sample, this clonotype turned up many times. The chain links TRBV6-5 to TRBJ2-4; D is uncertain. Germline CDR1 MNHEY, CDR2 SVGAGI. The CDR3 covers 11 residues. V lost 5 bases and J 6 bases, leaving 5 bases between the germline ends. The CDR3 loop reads CASSQLNIQYF. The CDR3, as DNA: TGTGCCAGCAGTCAGTTAAACATTCAGTACTTC.

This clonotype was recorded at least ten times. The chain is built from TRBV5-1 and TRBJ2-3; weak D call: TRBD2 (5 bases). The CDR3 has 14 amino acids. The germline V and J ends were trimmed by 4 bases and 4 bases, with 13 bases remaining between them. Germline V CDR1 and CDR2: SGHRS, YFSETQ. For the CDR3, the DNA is TGCGCCAGCAGCCACGAAACTAGAGCAGATACGCAGTATTTT. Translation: CASSHETRADTQYF.

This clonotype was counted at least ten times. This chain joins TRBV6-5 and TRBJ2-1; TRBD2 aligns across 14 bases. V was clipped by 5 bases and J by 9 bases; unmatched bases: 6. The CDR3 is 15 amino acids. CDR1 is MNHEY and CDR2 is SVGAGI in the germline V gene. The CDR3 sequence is CASSHGTSGGREQFF. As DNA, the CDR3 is TGTGCCAGCAGTCATGGGACTAGCGGGGGCCGTGAGCAGTTCTTC.

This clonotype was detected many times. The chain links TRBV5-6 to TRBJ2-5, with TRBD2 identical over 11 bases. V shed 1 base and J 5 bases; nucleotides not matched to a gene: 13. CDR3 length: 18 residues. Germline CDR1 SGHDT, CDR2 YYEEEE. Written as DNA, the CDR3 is TGTGCCAGCAGCTTGTCCCTAGCGGGAGGCCCGTTGGAGGAGACCCAGTACTTC. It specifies CASSLSLAGGPLEETQYF.

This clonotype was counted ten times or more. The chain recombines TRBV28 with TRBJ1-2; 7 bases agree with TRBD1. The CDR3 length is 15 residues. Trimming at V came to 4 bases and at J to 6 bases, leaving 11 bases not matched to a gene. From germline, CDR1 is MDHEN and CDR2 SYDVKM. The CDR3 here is CASSSPGGGRNGYTF. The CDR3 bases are TGTGCCAGCAGTTCCCCAGGGGGGGGAAGGAATGGCTACACCTTC.

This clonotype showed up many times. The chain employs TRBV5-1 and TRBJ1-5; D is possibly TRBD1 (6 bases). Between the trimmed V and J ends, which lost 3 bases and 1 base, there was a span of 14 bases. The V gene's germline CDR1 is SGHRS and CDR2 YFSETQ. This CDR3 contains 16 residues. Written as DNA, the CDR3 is TGCGCCAGCAGCTCAACGGGACACCCGAGCAATCAGCCCCAGCATTTT. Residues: CASSSTGHPSNQPQHF.

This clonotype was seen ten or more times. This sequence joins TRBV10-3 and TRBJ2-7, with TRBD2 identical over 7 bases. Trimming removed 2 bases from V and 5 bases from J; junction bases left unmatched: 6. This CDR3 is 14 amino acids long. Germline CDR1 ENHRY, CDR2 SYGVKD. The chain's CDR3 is CAISERGDPDEQYF. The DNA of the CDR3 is TGTGCCATCAGTGAGCGGGGGGATCCGGACGAGCAGTACTTC.

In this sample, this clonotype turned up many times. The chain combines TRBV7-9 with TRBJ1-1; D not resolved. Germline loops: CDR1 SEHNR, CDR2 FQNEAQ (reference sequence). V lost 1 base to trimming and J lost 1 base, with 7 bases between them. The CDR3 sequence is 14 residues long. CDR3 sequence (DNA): TGTGCCAGCAGCTTAGGTGCGGGGAACACTGAAGCTTTCTTT. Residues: CASSLGAGNTEAFF.

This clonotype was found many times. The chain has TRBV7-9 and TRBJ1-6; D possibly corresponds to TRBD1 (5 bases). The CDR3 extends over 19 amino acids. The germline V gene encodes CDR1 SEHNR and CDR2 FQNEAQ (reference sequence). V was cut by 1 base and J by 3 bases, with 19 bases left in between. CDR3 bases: TGTGCCAGCAGCTTAGTCCGGCTGAGGGACCGAGACTATAATTCACCCCTCCACTTT. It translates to CASSLVRLRDRDYNSPLHF.

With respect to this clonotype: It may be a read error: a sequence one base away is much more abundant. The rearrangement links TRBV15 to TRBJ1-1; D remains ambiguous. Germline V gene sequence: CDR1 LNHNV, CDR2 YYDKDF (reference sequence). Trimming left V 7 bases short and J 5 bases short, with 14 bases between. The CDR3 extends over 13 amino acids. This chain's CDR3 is CATTLSTSTEAFF. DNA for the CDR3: TGTGCCACCACTCTATCCACGTCTACTGAAGCTTTCTTT. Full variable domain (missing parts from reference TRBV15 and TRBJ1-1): DAMVIQNPRYQVTQFGKPVTLSCSQTLNHNVMYWYQQKSSQAPKLLFHYYDKDFNNEADTPDNFQSRRPNTSFCFLDIRSPGLGDTAMYLCATTLSTSTEAFFGQGTRLTVV.

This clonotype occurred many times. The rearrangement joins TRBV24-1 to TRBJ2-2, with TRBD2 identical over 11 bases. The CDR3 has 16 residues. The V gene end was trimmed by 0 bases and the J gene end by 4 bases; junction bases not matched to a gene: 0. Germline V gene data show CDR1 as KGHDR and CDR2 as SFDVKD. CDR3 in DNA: TGTGCCACCAGTGATTTGGGACTAGCGGGCACCGGGGAGCTGTTTTTT. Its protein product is CATSDLGLAGTGELFF.

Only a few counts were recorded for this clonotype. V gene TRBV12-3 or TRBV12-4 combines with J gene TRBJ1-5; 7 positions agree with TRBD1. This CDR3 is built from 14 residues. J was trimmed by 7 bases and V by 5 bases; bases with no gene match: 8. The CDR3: CASSEQGFVQPQHF. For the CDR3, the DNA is TGTGCCAGCAGTGAACAGGGGTTTGTACAGCCCCAGCATTTT.

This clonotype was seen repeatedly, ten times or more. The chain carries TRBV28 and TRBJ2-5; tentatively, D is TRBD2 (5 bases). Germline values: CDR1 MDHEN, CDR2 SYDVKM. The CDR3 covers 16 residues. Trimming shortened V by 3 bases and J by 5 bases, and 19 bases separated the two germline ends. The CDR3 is CASSFVAGGGGETQYF. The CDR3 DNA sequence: TGTGCCAGCAGTTTCGTAGCAGGCGGCGGCGGGGAGACCCAGTACTTC.